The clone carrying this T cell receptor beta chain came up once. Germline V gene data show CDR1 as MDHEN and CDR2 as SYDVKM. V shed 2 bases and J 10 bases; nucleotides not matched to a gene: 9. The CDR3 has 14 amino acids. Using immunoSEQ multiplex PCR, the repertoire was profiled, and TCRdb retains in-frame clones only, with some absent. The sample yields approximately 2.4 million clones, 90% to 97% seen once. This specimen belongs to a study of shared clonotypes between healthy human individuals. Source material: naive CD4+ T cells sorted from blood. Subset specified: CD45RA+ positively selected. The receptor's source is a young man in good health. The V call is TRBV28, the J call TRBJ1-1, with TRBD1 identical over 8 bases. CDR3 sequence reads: CASSLRGTGGVAFF. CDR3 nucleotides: TGTGCCAGCAGTTTACGGGGGACAGGTGGGGTAGCTTTCTTT.